The clone carrying this T cell receptor (beta chain) was counted between two and nine times. CDR3 length: 13 amino acids. V was pared by 6 bases and J by 7 bases, with 6 bases of the junction left unmatched. In germline, CDR1 is MDHEN, CDR2 SYDVKM. The data originate from a study of cytomegalovirus exposure and HLA in healthy donors. At the level of the study: Out of 398 genotyped donors, 81% belonged to the Caucasian-associated ancestry cluster.

The primer mix had 60 Vbeta and 13 Jbeta primers. Sequencing used immunoSEQ multiplex PCR; TCRdb keeps in-frame clones, though not all of them. Seen here are around 38,000 clones, around three fifths observed once, and the top ten hold less than 20%. This receptor was taken from a man in his forties or fifties in good health and CMV-seropositive. What was sequenced was PBMCs. V and J are TRBV28 and TRBJ1-2; 9 positions agree with TRBD1. The CDR3 loop reads CASSPGTGRGYTF. The CDR3 DNA sequence: TGTGCCAGCAGCCCCGGGACAGGGCGTGGCTACACCTTC.